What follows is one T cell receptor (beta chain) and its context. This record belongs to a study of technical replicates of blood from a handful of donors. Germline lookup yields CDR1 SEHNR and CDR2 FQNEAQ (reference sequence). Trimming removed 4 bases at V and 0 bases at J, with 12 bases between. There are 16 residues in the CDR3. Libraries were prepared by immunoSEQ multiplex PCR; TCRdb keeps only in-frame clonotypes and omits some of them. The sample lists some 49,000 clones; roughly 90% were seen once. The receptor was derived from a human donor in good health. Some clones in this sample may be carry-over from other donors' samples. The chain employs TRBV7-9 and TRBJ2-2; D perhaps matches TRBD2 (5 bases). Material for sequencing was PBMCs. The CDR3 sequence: CASSWTQISNTGELFF. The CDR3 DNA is TGTGCCAGCAGCTGGACTCAGATTTCGAACACCGGGGAGCTGTTTTTT.